This TCR beta chain was captured in a study of T cells in Graves' hyperthyroidism and ophthalmopathy (dated by TCRdb to about 2019). Concerning the study at large: To identify distinguishing TCR V-J signatures, a discovery cohort of about 100 patients was used, comprising 43 with Graves' ophthalmopathy and around 57 with stable Graves' hyperthyroidism. Prospective prediction of ophthalmopathy was tested in an independent validation cohort of approximately 19 hyperthyroidism patients and 15 to 17 patients who later progressed to ophthalmopathy. The 100 discovery patients were divided at random into training and test sets in a 7:3 ratio. After sampling, hyperthyroidism patients received methimazole starting at 30 mg daily, and ophthalmopathy patients received high-dose intravenous methylprednisolone. In addition, the study compared T-cell repertoires in thyroid tissue and in blood from roughly six Graves' hyperthyroidism patients. The paper reports TCR Vbeta CDR3 sequencing of over 130 peripheral blood samples: around 45 ophthalmopathy, 70 to 85 hyperthyroidism and around 17 progressor patients. Overall results and qualifications from the work: Sample size was not statistically predetermined, and investigators were not blinded to group allocation. A 13 V-J signature model separated ophthalmopathy from stable hyperthyroidism, with about 88% sensitivity and 81% to 82% specificity in cross-validation and 80%/75% in testing. Most expanded thyroid clonotypes (frequency above 0.001) were also found in blood, which suggests that blood repertoires may mirror thyroid immune responses. In validation, the model predicted progression to ophthalmopathy with 60% to 71% sensitivity and over 72% specificity, a median of roughly seven months before onset.

Amplification of TCR beta CDR3 regions was carried out from RNA transcripts. A first-round RT-PCR of the TCR CDR3 used the HTBI primer set with the Qiagen OneStep RT-PCR kit. Libraries were constructed in a second round of multiplex PCR, after which size selection and purification were performed. Paired-end sequencing of the libraries was performed with 100 bp reads on an Illumina HiSeq2000. For the original study's pipeline: SOAPnuke was used to process the raw data, with reads discarded if the reads contained adapters or uncalled bases, had a mean Phred below 15, or lacked an exact constant-primer or identifier match. COPE v1.2.5 was used to merge high-quality paired reads, and clonotypes were defined as unique nucleotide sequences. Clonotypes were aligned to IMGT TRBV, TRBD and TRBJ reference segments using MiTCR v1.1. The analysis was restricted to V-J combinations with a frequency above 0.0001, which together covered just over 99% of the repertoires. A TCS score was defined as the ratio of F50 (clonal expansion) to E x V (chaos), with BLOSUM62-based TCRdist applied between CDR3 peptides within each V-J. Welch's t-statistics and random forest reduced roughly 500 V-J features to roughly 13, which were used in a naive Bayes classifier (R e1071). The Morisita-Horn index was used to measure how similar the thyroid and blood repertoires were. TCRdb reprocessed the public reads (quality trimming at Q25 with fastp, clone calling with MiXCR) and kept in-frame beta chains. When rows share a CDR3 protein, they turn into one entry using the most common DNA and genes. These V and J calls are TCRdb output, not the study's own analysis. The table for this sample lists approximately 46,000 distinct CDR3 sequences; roughly 49% of them were counted only once. The leading ten clones occupy around 32% of the sample.

Stable Graves' hyperthyroidism was defined as the absence of progression to ophthalmopathy over 18 months of follow-up. Hyperthyroidism patients were aged 18 to 65 years and newly diagnosed, with disease duration of less than 2 months. Any patient with an uncontrolled infection, another autoimmune disease, pregnancy or lactation was excluded. Diagnoses relied on clinical symptoms, serum thyroxine and TRAb, thyroid ultrasound and orbital computed tomography. Total RNA was extracted with Trizol reagent, and quality was checked on an Agilent 2100 Bioanalyzer. Notes on this clonotype: Its antigen remains unidentified. Base-call qualities are not available, and no considerably larger clone is one nucleotide away.

This clonotype originated in a woman aged 50 to 60 with Graves' hyperthyroidism. The sample was peripheral blood or thyroid tissue (not recorded which).

The CDR3 reads CASSLVAQETQYF. The nucleotide sequence is given as TGTGCCAGCAGCTTAGTGGCCCAAGAGACCCAGTACTTC. The receptor chain draws on TRBV7-9 and TRBJ2-5; the D gene is unclear. V is reduced by 1 base and J by 1 base, leaving a spacing of 4 bases between them. From a lookup of the germline V gene (reference sequence), CDR1 and CDR2 are SEHNR and FQNEAQ. Its CDR3 holds 13 amino acids, cysteine through phenylalanine. CDR3 DNA only is kept here, 39 bases in frame from base 1.